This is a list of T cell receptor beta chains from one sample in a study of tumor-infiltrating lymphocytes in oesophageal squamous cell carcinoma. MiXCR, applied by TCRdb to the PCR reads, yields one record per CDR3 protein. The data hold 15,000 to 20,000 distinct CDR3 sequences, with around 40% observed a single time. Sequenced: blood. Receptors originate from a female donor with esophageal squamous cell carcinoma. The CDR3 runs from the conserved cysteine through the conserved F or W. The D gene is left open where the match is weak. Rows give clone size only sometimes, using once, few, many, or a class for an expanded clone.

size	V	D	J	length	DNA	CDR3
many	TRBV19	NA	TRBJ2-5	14	TGTGCCAGTAGTATCGATAGGGGTCAGGAGACCCAGTACTTC	CASSIDRGQETQYF
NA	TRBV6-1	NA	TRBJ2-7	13	TGTGCCAGCAGGGGGGACCCGGGGTCCGAGCAGTACTTC	CASRGDPGSEQYF
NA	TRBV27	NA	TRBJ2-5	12	TGTGCCAGCAGTTTCCTTAATCGACCCCAGTACTTC	CASSFLNRPQYF
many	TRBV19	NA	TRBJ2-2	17	TGTGCCAGTACAATACCGCCCGGGACTGGAAACACCGGGGAGCTGTTTTTT	CASTIPPGTGNTGELFF
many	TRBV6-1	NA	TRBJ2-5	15	TGTGCCAGCTTAAACCCTGGTGTGGGCCGCGGAGAGCAGTACTTC	CASLNPGVGRGEQYF
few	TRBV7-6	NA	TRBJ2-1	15	TGTGCCAGCAGCCTAAACGAGGGTTGGTTAAATGAGCAGTTCTTC	CASSLNEGWLNEQFF
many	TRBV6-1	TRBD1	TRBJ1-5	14	TGTGCCAGCAGTGTACAGGGGGCAGGATCGCCCCAGCATTTT	CASSVQGAGSPQHF
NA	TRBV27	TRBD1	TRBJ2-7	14	TGTGCCAGCAGTTCAGGGACAGCTTCCTACGAGCAGTACTTC	CASSSGTASYEQYF
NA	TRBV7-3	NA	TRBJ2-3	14	TGTGCCAGCAGCTCCGGGGACTTCACCGGGGAGCTGTATTTT	CASSSGDFTGELYF
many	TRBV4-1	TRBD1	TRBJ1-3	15	TGCGCCAGCAGCCAAGGCTCAGGGGGAAGAAACACCATATATTTT	CASSQGSGGRNTIYF
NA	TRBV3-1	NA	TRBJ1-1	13	TGTGCCAGCAGCATACAGCAGAACACTGAAGCTTTCTTT	CASSIQQNTEAFF
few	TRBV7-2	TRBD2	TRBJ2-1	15	TGTGCCAGCAGCCCAATAGCGGGAAAGGGAGTTGAGCAGTTCTTC	CASSPIAGKGVEQFF
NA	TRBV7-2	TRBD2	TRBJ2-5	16	TGTGCCAGCAGCATCGGAGGGACTAGCGGACAAGAGACCCAGTACTTC	CASSIGGTSGQETQYF
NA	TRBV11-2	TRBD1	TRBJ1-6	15	TGTGCCAGCAGCTTTCGACAGGGAGCCAATTCACCCCTCCACTTT	CASSFRQGANSPLHF
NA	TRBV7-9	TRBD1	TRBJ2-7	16	TGTGCCAGCAACGATTTTCCGGGACAGGGGACCTACGAGCAGTACTTC	CASNDFPGQGTYEQYF
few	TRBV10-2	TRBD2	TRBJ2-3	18	TGCGCCAGCAGTGAGGGGACTAGCGGGAGGGCCGAAACAGATACGCAGTATTTT	CASSEGTSGRAETDTQYF
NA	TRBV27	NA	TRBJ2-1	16	TGTGCCAGCAGTATGACCGGGACTTCCACTTACAATGAGCAGTTCTTC	CASSMTGTSTYNEQFF
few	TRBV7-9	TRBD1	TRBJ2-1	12	TGTGCCTTGGACAGGGGAGGGTATGAGCAGTTCTTC	CALDRGGYEQFF
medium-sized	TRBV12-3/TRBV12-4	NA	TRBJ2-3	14	TGTGCCAGCAGTTTAGGGGGCTCGGGAGATACGCAGTATTTT	CASSLGGSGDTQYF
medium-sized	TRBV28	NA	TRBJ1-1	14	TGTGCCAGCAAAGGGGGGGTGCCTAGGACTGAAGCTTTCTTT	CASKGGVPRTEAFF
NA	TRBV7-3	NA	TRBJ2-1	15	TGTGCCAGCAGCCCGGCTCCGTCGGCCTACAATGAGCAGTTCTTC	CASSPAPSAYNEQFF
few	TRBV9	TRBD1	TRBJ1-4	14	TGTGCCAGCAGCGTACTACAGGGGGATGAAAAACTGTTTTTT	CASSVLQGDEKLFF
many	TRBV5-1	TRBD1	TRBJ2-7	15	TGCGCCAGCAGCTCCCCTGGACAGGGGAGGGACGAGCAGTACTTC	CASSSPGQGRDEQYF
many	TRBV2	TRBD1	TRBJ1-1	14	TGTGCCAGCAGTGGACAGGGGGAGAACACTGAAGCTTTCTTT	CASSGQGENTEAFF
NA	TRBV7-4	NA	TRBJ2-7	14	TGTGCCAGCAGCTTAGGGAATCCTACCTACGAGCAGTACTTC	CASSLGNPTYEQYF
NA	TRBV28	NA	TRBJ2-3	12	TGTGCCAGCAGTTGGGACCTGGATACGCAGTATTTT	CASSWDLDTQYF
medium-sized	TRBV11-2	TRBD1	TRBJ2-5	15	TGTGCCAGCAGCGCGGCCGGGACAGCAAAAGAGACCCAGTACTTC	CASSAAGTAKETQYF
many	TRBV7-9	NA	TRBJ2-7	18	TGTGCCAGCAGCGGAAGACTCAAGGACAGACTCCTCTCCTACGAGCAGTACTTC	CASSGRLKDRLLSYEQYF
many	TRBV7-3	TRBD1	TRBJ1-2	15	TGTGCCAGCAGCTCGACCGGGACAGGGTACAATGGCTACACCTTC	CASSSTGTGYNGYTF
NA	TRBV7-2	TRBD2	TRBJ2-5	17	TGTGCCAGCAGCTCCTTGGAGGGACTAGCGGTCTACAATGAGCAGTACTTC	CASSSLEGLAVYNEQYF
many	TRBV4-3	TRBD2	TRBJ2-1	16	TGCGCCAGCAGCCAAGTTTCTAGCGGGAGGGGAAATGAGCAGTTCTTC	CASSQVSSGRGNEQFF
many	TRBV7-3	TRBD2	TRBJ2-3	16	TGTGCCAGCAGCTTATGGGGCGGGAGCCTCACAGATACGCAGTATTTT	CASSLWGGSLTDTQYF
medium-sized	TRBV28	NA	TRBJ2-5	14	TGTGCCAGCAGTTCGGGCACAGTGTCAGAGACCCAGTACTTC	CASSSGTVSETQYF
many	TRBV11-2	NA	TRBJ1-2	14	TGTGCCAGCAGCTTCGGGGGGACGGCGTATGGCTACACCTTC	CASSFGGTAYGYTF
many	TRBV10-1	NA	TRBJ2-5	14	TGCGCCAGCAGTCCCAGGAGGACAGAAGAGACCCAGTACTTC	CASSPRRTEETQYF
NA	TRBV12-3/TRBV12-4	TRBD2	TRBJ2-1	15	TGTGCCAGCAGTTCCCTGACTAGCGGGAGAAATGAGCAGTTCTTC	CASSSLTSGRNEQFF
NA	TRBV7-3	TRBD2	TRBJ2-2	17	TGTGCCAGCAGCCCCTCCCCCCGACAGCGGGAAACCGGGGAGCTGTTTTTT	CASSPSPRQRETGELFF